This TCR gamma chain was captured by sequencing in a study of intestinal T cells in coeliac disease (dated by TCRdb to the early 2020s). About the study as a whole: In the TRG cohort, coeliac patients were much younger than controls, with a mean age of 16.0 years compared with about 56 years. Duodenal biopsies from about 10 coeliac disease patients and about 10 non-coeliac controls were included in the TCR-delta (TRD) cohort. A second, larger TCR-gamma (TRG) cohort included duodenal biopsies from 33 coeliac disease patients and some 23 non-coeliac controls. Points the paper makes about the study in general: Of about 54 biopsies, approximately 50 (around 94%) were correctly classified by TRG clustering, which had a reported leave-one-out accuracy of roughly 87%. The coeliac group and the control group were significantly different in age, but an analysis split by age did not give significant classification. FFPE-derived DNA was found to be relatively degraded, and loss of a proportion of TCR sequences in each sample was likely caused by this degradation. It was not possible to tell repeated CDR3 amino acid sequences apart from PCR duplicates. TRD kmer-based clustering correctly classified all 20 or so biopsies in training, with a reported leave-one-out accuracy of 80% to 95%.

The library came from multiplex PCR. Sequencing was performed on an Ion Torrent PGM. TRG repertoires were amplified from roughly 190 ng of biopsy DNA using the LymphoTrack kit, whose primers carry Illumina adapters. TRG amplicons were purified using AMPure XP beads, were quantified on a 2100 Bioanalyzer, and were pooled equimolarly. TRG libraries were sequenced on an Ion PGM instrument. In the paper's pipeline: FastX removed reads in which more than 10% of nucleotides fell below the per-patient third-quartile quality score. IMGT/HighV-QUEST was used to align the reads, assigning V, D and J genes, identifying CDR3 regions and assessing functionality. After the sequences were translated into amino acids, every sequence predicted to be non-functional was thrown out. CDR3s were broken into kmers both with and without positional annotation, kmer frequencies were analysed by PCA, and samples were clustered using each of the 1023 combinations of PCs 1-10. Classification was validated by leave-one-out cross-validation, re-optimising parameters on the remaining samples each time. Shannon diversity was calculated using the vegan R package from repeated random subsamples equal to the lowest read count. For TCRdb, the public reads were processed anew by CATT, and duplicate DNA sequences were folded into one row. The V and J calls come from TCRdb's annotation, not from the publication. This sample has about a thousand gamma-chain clones in its table, and 45% to 50% of those were observed once. Over 9% of the sample belongs to the ten largest clones.

For each case, genomic DNA was isolated from ten 5-um FFPE scrolls with the QIAamp DNA FFPE tissue kit. Classification of coeliac disease based on the TCR repertoire was tested using fully anonymised formalin-fixed paraffin-embedded duodenal biopsies that were surplus to diagnostic needs. The CDR1 and CDR2 encoded by the germline V gene (reference sequence) are GITISATS and ISYDGTV. Including cysteine and phenylalanine, the CDR3 has 13 amino acids. This entry keeps only the CDR3 DNA: 39 bases, framed from base 1. Trimming leaves V shorter by 0 bases and J shorter by 6 bases, with the junction holding 5 bases beyond the gene matches. This clone is large (0.1 to 1%) in its sample. Its antigen is unknown. No qualities accompany the bases; no much larger clone lies one base away.

This TCR was sampled from a human donor with celiac disease. Sequenced sample: a duodenal biopsy. The rearranged chain carries TRGV9 and TRGJ1 or TRGJ2. In nucleotide form, the sequence is TGTGCCTTGTGGGAGGTGCAGTTTTATAAGAAACTCTTT. Translated, this is CALWEVQFYKKLF.